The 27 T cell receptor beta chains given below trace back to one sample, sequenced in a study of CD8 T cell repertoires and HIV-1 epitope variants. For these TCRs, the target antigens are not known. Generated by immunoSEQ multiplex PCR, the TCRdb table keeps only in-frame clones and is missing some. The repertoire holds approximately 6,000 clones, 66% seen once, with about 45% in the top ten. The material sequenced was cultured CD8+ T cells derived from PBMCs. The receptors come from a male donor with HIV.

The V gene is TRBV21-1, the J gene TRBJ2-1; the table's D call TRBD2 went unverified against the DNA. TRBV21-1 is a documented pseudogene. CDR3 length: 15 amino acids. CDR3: CASSKEGLSYNEQFF. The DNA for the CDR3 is TGTGCCAGCAGCAAGGAGGGTCTCTCCTACAATGAGCAGTTCTTC.

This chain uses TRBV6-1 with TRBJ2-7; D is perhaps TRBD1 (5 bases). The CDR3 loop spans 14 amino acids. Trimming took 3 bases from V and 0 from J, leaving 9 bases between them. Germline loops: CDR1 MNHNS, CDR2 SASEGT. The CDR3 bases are TGTGCCAGCAGTGATCAGGGAAGCTCCTACGAGCAGTACTTC. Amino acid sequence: CASSDQGSSYEQYF.

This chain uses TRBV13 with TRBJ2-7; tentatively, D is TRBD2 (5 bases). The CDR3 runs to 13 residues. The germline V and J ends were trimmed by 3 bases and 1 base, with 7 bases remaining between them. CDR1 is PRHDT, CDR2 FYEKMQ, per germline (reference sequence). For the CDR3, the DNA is TGTGCCAGCAGCTTTCTAGCTTCCTACGAGCAGTACTTC. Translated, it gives CASSFLASYEQYF.

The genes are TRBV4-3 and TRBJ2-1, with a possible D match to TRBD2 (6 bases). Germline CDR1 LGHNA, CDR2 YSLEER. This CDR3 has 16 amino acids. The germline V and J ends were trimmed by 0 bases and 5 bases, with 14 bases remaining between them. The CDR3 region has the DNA TGCGCCAGCAGCCAAGATACTAGCCTTGGGAACAATGAGCAGTTCTTC. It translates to CASSQDTSLGNNEQFF.

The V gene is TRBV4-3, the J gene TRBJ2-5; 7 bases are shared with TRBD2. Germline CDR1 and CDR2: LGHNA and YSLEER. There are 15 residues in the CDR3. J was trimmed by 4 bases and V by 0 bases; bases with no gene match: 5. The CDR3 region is CASSQDLSSGETQYF. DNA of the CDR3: TGCGCCAGCAGCCAAGATCTTTCTAGCGGAGAGACCCAGTACTTC.

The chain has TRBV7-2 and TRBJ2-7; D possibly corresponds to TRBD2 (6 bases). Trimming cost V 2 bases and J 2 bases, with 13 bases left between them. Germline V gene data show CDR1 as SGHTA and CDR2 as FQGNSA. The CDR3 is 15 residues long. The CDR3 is CASSLFAGGTYEQYF. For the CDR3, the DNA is TGTGCCAGCAGCTTATTTGCCGGCGGGACCTACGAGCAGTACTTC.

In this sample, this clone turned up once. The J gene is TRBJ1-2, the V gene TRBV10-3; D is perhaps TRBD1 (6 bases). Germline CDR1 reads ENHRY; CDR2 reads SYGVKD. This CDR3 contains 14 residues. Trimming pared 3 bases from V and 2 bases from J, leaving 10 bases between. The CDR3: CAISDARGNYGYTF. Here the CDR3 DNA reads TGTGCCATCAGTGACGCCAGGGGCAACTATGGCTACACCTTC.

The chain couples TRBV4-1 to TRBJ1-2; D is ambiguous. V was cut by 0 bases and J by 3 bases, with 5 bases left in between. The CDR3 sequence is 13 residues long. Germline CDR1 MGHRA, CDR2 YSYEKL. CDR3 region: CASSQDRDYGYTF. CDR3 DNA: TGCGCCAGCAGCCAAGATAGGGACTATGGCTACACCTTC.

The CDR3 sequence: CASARQESSYEQYF. The CDR3 DNA reads TGTGCCAGTGCGAGACAGGAGAGCTCCTACGAGCAGTACTTC. The J gene is TRBJ2-7, the V gene TRBV19, with TRBD1 as a possible D gene (6 bases). This CDR3 has 14 residues. The germline CDR1 and CDR2 sequences are LNHDA and SQIVND (reference sequence). V was trimmed by 8 bases and J by 0 bases, leaving 14 bases between them.

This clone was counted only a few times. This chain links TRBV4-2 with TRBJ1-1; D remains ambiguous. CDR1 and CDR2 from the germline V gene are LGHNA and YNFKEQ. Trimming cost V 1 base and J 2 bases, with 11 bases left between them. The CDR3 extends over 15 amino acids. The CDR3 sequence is CASSQGALTNTEAFF. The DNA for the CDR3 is TGTGCCAGCAGCCAAGGGGCCCTAACAAACACTGAAGCTTTCTTT.

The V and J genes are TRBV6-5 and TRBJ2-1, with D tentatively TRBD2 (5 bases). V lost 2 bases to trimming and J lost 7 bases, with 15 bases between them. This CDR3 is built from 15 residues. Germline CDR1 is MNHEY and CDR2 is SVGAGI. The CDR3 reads CASSYKGNGGNEQFF. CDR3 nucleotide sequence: TGTGCCAGCAGTTACAAAGGGAATGGAGGAAATGAGCAGTTCTTC.

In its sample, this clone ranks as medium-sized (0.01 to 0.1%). Here the CDR3 DNA reads TGCGCCAGCAGCCCTGAGTTGGATTACTACGAGCAGTACTTC. Translating it yields CASSPELDYYEQYF. The rearrangement uses TRBV5-1 and TRBJ2-7; D is unresolved. Germline V gives CDR1 SGHRS, CDR2 YFSETQ. The CDR3 is made up of 14 amino acids. The ends were cut back, 4 bases at V and 3 bases at J, with 14 bases in the middle.

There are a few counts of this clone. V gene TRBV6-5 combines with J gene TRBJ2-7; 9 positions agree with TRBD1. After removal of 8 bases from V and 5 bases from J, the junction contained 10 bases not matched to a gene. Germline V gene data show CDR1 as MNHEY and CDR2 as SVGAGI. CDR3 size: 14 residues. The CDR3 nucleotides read TGTGCCAGCCGCTTCCGGGACAGGGACAACGAGCAGTACTTC. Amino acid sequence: CASRFRDRDNEQYF.

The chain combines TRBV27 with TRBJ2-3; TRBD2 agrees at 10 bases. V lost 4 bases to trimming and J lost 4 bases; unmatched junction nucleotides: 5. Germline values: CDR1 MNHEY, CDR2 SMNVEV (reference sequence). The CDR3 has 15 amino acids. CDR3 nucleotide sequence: TGTGCCAGCAGTTACAGCGGGGGGGCAGCAGATACGCAGTATTTT. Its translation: CASSYSGGAADTQYF.

The CDR3 sequence is CAIRTGDRAGANVLTF. CDR3 DNA sequence: TGTGCCATCAGGACCGGGGACAGGGCTGGGGCCAACGTCCTGACTTTC. This chain joins TRBV10-3 and TRBJ2-6; 9 bases map to TRBD1. With 6 bases clipped from V and 2 bases from J, the junction kept 5 bases outside the gene matches. Germline loops: CDR1 ENHRY, CDR2 SYGVKD. This CDR3 has 16 amino acids.

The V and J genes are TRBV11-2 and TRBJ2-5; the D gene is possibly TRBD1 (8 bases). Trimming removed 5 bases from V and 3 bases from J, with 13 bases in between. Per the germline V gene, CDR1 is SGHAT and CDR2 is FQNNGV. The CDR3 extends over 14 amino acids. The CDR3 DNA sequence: TGTGCCAGCAGCGTAACAGGGGGGGAAGAGACCCAGTACTTC. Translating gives CASSVTGGEETQYF.

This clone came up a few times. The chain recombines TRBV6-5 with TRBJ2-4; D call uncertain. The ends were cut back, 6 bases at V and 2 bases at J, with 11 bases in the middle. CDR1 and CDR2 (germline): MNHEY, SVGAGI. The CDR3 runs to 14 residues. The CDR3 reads CASSPVRTKNIQYF. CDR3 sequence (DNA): TGTGCCAGCAGCCCCGTAAGGACCAAAAACATTCAGTACTTC.

The DNA of the CDR3 is TGTGCCAGCTCACCCCTTGCTGGCGGGGGGGCCTCTGATACGCAGTATTTT. It translates to CASSPLAGGGASDTQYF. The chain joins TRBV18 to TRBJ2-3; TRBD2 agrees at 9 bases. Germline-derived CDR1 and CDR2 are KGHSH and LQKENI. Losses at the gene ends were 3 bases for V and 6 bases for J; bases not matched to a gene: 13. CDR3 length equals 17 residues. Drawing the rest from reference TRBV18 and TRBJ2-3, the complete variable domain is NAGVMQNPRHLVRRRGQEARLRCSPMKGHSHVYWYRQLPEEGLKFMVYLQKENIIDESGMPKERFSAEFPKEGPSILRIQQVVRGDSAAYFCASSPLAGGGASDTQYFGPGTRLTVL.

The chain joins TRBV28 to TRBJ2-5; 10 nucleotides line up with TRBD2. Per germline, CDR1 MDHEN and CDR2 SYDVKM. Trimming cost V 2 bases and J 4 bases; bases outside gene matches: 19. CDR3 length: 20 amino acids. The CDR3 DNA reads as TGTGCCAGCAGTTTAACCGCTAGCGGGGGCACAGCAACTCCCCCAGAGACCCAGTACTTC. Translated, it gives CASSLTASGGTATPPETQYF.

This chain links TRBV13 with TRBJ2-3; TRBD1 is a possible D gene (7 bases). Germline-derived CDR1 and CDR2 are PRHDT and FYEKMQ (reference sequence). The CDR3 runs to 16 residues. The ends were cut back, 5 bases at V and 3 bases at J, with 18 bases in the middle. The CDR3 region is CASSPPGRGRTDTQYF. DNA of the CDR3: TGTGCCAGCAGCCCCCCGGGCAGGGGGAGGACAGATACGCAGTATTTT.

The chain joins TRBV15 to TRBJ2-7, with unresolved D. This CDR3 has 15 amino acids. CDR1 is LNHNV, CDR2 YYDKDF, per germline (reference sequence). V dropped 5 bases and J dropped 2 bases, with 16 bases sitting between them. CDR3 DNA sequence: TGTGCCACCAGCCTTGAACGAAGGTCCGCCTACGAGCAGTACTTC. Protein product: CATSLERRSAYEQYF.

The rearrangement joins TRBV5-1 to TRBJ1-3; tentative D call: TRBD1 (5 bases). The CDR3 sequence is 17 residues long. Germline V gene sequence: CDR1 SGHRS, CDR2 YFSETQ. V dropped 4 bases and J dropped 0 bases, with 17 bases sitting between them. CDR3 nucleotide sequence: TGCGCCAGCAGCCGTTTCTGGGACTGGAGCTCTGGAAACACCATATATTTT. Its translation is CASSRFWDWSSGNTIYF.

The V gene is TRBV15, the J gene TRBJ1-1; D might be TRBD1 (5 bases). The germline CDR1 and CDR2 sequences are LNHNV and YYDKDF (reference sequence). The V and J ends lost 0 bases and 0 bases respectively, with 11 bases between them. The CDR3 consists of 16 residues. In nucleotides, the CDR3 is TGTGCCACCAGCAGAGATCCGGCAGGGATGAACACTGAAGCTTTCTTT. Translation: CATSRDPAGMNTEAFF.

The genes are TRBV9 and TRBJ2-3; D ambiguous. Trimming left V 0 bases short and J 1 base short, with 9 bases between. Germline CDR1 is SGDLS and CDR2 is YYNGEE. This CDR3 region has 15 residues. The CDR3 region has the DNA TGTGCCAGCAGCGTAGCCGGCAGCGGCACAGATACGCAGTATTTT. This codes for CASSVAGSGTDTQYF.

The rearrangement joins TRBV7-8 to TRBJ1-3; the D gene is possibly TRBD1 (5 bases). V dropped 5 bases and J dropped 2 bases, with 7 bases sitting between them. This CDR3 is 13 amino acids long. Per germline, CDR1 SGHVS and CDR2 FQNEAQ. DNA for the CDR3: TGTGCCAGCAGCGAGACAGCTGGAAACACCATATATTTT. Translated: CASSETAGNTIYF.

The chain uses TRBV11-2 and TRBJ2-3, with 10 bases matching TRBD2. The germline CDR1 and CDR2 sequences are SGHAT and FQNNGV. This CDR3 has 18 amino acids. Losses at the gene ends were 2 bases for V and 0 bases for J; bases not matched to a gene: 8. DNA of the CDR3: TGTGCCAGCAGCTTAATAGTTACTAGCGGGGCGAGCACAGATACGCAGTATTTT. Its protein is CASSLIVTSGASTDTQYF. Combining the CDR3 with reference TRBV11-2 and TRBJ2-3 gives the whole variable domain EAGVAQSPRYKIIEKRQSVAFWCNPISGHATLYWYQQILGQGPKLLIQFQNNGVVDDSQLPKDRFSAERLKGVDSTLKIQPAKLEDSAVYLCASSLIVTSGASTDTQYFGPGTRLTVL.

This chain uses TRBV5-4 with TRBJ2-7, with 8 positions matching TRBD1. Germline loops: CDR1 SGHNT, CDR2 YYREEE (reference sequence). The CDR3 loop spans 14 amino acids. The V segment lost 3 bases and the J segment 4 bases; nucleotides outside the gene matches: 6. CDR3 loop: CASSSDREGYEQYF. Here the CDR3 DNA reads TGTGCCAGCAGCTCGGACAGGGAAGGGTACGAGCAGTACTTC.